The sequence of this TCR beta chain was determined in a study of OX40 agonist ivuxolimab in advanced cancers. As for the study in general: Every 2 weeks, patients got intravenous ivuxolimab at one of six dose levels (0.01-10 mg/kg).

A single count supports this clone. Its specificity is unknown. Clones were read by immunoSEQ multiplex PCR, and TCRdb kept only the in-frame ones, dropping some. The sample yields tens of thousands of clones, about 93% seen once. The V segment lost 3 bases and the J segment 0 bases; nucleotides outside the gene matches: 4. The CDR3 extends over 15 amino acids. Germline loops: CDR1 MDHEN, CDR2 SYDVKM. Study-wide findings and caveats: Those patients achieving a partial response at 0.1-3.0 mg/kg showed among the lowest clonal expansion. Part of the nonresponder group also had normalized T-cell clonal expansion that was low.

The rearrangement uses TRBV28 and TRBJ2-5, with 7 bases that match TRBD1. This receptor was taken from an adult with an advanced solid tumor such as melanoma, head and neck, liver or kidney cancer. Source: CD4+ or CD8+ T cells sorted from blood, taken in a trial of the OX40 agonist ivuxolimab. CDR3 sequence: CASSLLDRDQETQYF. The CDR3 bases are TGTGCCAGCAGTTTGTTAGACAGGGACCAAGAGACCCAGTACTTC.